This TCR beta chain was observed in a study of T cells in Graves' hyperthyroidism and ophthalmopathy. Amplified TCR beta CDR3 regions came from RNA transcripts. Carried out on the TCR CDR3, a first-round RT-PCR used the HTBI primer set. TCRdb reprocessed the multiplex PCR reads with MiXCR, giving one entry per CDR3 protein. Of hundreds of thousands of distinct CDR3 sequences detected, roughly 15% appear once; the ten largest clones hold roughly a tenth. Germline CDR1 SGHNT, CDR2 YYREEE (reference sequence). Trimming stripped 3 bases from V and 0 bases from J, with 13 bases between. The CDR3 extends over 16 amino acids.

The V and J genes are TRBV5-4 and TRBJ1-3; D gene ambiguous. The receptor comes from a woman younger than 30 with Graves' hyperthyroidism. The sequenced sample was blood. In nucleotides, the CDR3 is TGTGCCAGCAGCTCAGGCTCCCCAGGCTCTGGAAACACCATATATTTT. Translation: CASSSGSPGSGNTIYF.